This T cell receptor (beta chain) appears in the sequencing data of a study of response to subunit inactivated influenza vaccine. Study results and limitations: Only a handful of new T cells, the authors suggested, are recruited with each seasonal influenza vaccination.

The germline gives CDR1 MNHEY, CDR2 SVGAGI. This CDR3 comprises 11 residues. The V gene lost 1 base and the J gene lost 6 bases, with 2 bases spanning the gap. TCRdb reanalysed the RT-PCR reads using MiXCR and keeps one entry per CDR3 protein. The sample records a few hundred thousand distinct CDR3 sequences, 14% being singletons. As concerns this clonotype: Its antigen is not identified.

The receptor was isolated from a man between 45 and 60 years old who received an inactivated influenza vaccine. J is TRBJ2-3 and V is TRBV6-5, with D unclear. The sample was PBMCs from blood, taken 11 to 12 days after vaccination. The DNA of the CDR3 is TGTGCCAGCAGTTACTTTGATACGCAGTATTTT. Amino acids: CASSYFDTQYF.